The clone carrying this TCR beta chain has ten or more counts. The antigen remains undetermined. This sample was included in a study of T cells after yellow fever vaccination. TCR cDNA was made by 5'RACE template switching, adding a universal primer site and UMIs. TCRdb fed the 5' RACE reads into MiXCR, producing one record per CDR3 protein. Here the sample spans under 200,000 distinct CDR3 sequences, almost 7% being singletons. Study results and caveats: Only a small proportion of the clonotypes turned up in both the CD4 and the CD8 compartments, likely arising from convergent recombination. Subsequent to the booster, the majority of primary-vaccination clones reappeared (96% CD4, 85% to 90% CD8). Abundant clonotypes from the bulk population could contaminate FACS-sorted repertoires.

Trimming took 3 bases from V and 4 from J; bases not matched to a gene: 7. The CDR3 covers 15 residues. The germline V gene encodes CDR1 SGHRS and CDR2 YFSETQ. The sample in question was CD4+ T cells sorted from PBMCs, obtained about 5 days after the first yellow fever vaccination. This clonotype was sampled from a man younger than 35 who received the YFV17D yellow fever vaccine. The chain has TRBV5-1 and TRBJ1-1; 9 bases are shared with TRBD1. The CDR3, as DNA: TGCGCCAGCAGCTCATACGGACAGGGGATCACTGAAGCTTTCTTT. This gives the protein CASSSYGQGITEAFF. Supplemented by reference TRBV5-1 and TRBJ1-1, the full variable domain reads KAGVTQTPRYLIKTRGQQVTLSCSPISGHRSVSWYQQTPGQGLQFLFEYFSETQRNKGNFPGRFSGRQFSNSRSEMNVSTLELGDSALYLCASSSYGQGITEAFFGQGTRLTVV.